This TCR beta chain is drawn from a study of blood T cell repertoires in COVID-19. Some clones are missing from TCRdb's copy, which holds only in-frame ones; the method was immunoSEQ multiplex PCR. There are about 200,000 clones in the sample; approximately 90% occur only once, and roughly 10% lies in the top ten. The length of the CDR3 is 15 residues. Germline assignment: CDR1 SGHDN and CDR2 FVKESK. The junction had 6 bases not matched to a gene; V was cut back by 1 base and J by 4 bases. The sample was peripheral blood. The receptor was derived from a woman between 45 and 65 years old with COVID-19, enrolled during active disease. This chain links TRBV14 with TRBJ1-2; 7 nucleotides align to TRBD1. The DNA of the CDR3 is TGTGCCAGCAGCCAAGGAACAGGGGACTTCTATGGCTACACCTTC. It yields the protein CASSQGTGDFYGYTF.